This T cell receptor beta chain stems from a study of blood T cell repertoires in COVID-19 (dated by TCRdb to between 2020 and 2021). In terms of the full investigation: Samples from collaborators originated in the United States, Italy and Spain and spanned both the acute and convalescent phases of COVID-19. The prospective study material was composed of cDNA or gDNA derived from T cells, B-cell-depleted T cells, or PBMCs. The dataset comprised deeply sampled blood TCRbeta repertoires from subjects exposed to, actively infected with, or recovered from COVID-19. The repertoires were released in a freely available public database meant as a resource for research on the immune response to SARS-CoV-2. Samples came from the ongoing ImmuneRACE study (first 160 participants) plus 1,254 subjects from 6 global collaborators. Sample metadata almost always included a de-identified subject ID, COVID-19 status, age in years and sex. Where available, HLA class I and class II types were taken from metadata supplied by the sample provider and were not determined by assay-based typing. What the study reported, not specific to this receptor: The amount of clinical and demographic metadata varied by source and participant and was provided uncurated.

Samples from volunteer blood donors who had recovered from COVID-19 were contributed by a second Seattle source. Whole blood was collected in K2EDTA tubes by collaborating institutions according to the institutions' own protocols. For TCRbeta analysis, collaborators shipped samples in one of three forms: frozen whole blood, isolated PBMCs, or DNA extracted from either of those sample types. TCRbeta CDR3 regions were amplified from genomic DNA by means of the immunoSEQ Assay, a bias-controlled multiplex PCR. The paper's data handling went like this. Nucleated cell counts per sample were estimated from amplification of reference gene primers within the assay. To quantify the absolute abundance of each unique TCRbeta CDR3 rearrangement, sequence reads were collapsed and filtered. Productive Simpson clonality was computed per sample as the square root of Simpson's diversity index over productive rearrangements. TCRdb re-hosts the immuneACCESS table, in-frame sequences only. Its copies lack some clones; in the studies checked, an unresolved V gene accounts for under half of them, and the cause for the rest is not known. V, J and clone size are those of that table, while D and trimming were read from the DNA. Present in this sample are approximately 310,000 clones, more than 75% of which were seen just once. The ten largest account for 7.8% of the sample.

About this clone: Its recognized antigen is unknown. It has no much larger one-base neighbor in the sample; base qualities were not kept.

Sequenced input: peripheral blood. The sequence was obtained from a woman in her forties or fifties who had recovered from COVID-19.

DNA sequence: TGCGCCAGCAGCTTGGGGGACAGGGGAGGTGAGCAGTTCTTC. It translates as CASSLGDRGGEQFF. The chain joins TRBV5-1 to TRBJ2-1; 10 bases in between match TRBD1. From the cysteine through the phenylalanine, the CDR3 covers 14 amino acids. CDR3 DNA is the only sequence kept; it has 42 bases, read in frame from the first base. Compared with germline, V lacks 0 bases and J lacks 9 bases; bases without a gene match: 3. Taken from the germline V gene, the CDR1 and CDR2 loops are SGHRS and YFSETQ.